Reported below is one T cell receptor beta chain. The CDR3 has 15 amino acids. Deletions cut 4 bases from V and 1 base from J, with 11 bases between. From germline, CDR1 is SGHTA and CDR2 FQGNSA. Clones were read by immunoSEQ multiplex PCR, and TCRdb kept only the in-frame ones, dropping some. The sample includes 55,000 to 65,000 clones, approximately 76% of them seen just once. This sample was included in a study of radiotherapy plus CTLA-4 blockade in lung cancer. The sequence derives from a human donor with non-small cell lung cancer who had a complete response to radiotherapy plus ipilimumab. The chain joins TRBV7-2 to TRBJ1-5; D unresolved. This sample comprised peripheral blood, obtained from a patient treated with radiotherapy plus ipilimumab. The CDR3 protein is CASSSQVLSNQPQHF. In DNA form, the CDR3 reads TGTGCCAGCAGCTCCCAGGTTCTCAGCAATCAGCCCCAGCATTTT.